This T cell receptor (beta chain) is from a study of PD-1 blockade in classical Hodgkin lymphoma. Sequencing used immunoSEQ multiplex PCR; TCRdb keeps in-frame clones, though not all of them. The profile shows about 59,000 clones, more than 75% of them singletons. Brentuximab vedotin exposure varied among the patients, all of whom had relapsed after autologous stem cell transplantation. Complete response, partial response or progressive disease constituted the best response categories observed. Note on this clone: As yet, its antigen is unknown.

CDR1 is MNHNS and CDR2 is SASEGT in the germline V gene. CDR3 length: 14 residues. The V gene end was trimmed by 7 bases and the J gene end by 5 bases; junction bases not matched to a gene: 9. Study-level points and caveats: By C4D1, diversity of CD4+ TCRs had risen significantly, whereas that of CD8+ TCRs had not.

This receptor was identified in a human donor with classical Hodgkin lymphoma. J is TRBJ2-5 and V is TRBV6-1; 8 nucleotides agree with TRBD1. The material was peripheral blood mononuclear cells (PBMCs), obtained at baseline. The CDR3 region has the DNA TGTGCCAGCATCAGCCGACAGGGGAGGGAGACCCAGTACTTC. Translated, it gives CASISRQGRETQYF.